The next 30 T cell receptor beta chains were all read from a single sample in a study of PD-L1 blockade in urothelial cancer. Profiling relied on immunoSEQ multiplex PCR, and the TCRdb table lists in-frame clones only, not all of them. Counted here are tens of thousands of clones, just over 85% occurring once; the ten biggest clones make up roughly 2.9%. The input for sequencing was PBMCs, taken around atezolizumab (anti-PD-L1) treatment. These receptor sequences come from a middle-aged man with urothelial cancer.

This sequence joins TRBV11-2 and TRBJ1-3; 8 bases align to TRBD1. Germline assignment: CDR1 SGHAT and CDR2 FQNNGV. V shed 5 bases, J shed 4 bases, and the junction held 10 bases outside the gene matches. The CDR3 contains 16 residues. Written as DNA, the CDR3 is TGTGCCAGCAGCCCGAGGACAGGGAATATCGGAAACACCATATATTTT. Its translation: CASSPRTGNIGNTIYF.

This chain uses TRBV25-1 with TRBJ2-1; D is undetermined. The CDR3 is made up of 12 amino acids. Trimming removed 5 bases from V and 5 bases from J, with 7 bases in between. Germline V gene lookup returns CDR1 MGHDK and CDR2 SYGVNS. CDR3 in amino acids: CASSYINNEQFF. The CDR3 DNA follows: TGTGCCAGCAGTTATATTAACAATGAGCAGTTCTTC.

The CDR3 coding sequence is TGTGCCAGCAGCCTAAACCCGGGACTGAACACCGGGGAGCTGTTTTTT. Its translation is CASSLNPGLNTGELFF. This chain joins TRBV4-2 and TRBJ2-2; TRBD2 might be the D (6 bases). Germline CDR1 and CDR2: LGHNA and YNFKEQ. The CDR3 has 16 residues. Trimming left V 4 bases short and J 1 base short, with 13 bases between.

The rearrangement links TRBV7-8 to TRBJ1-2; D might be TRBD1 (5 bases). CDR1 and CDR2 from the germline V gene are SGHVS and FQNEAQ. V was shortened by 2 bases and J by 5 bases, with 15 bases between the two germline ends. The CDR3 length is 15 residues. The DNA of the CDR3 is TGTGCCAGCAGCTTAATGGACTTGGGGGGGTATGGCTACACCTTC. This gives the protein CASSLMDLGGYGYTF.

This chain links TRBV11-3 with TRBJ2-3; 8 bases are shared with TRBD2. With 1 base clipped from V and 2 bases from J, the junction kept 8 bases outside the gene matches. Per the germline V gene, CDR1 is SGHNT and CDR2 is YENEEA. The CDR3 totals 17 residues. CDR3 amino acids: CASSLGGGSGTTDTQYF. The CDR3 nucleotides are TGTGCCAGCAGCTTAGGCGGTGGTAGCGGGACCACAGATACGCAGTATTTT.

This sequence joins TRBV19 and TRBJ2-2, with 8 nucleotides matching TRBD2. V lost 3 bases, J lost 6 bases, and 6 bases stayed unmatched. The germline V gene encodes CDR1 LNHDA and CDR2 SQIVND (reference sequence). The CDR3 sequence is 15 residues long. This CDR3 is CASSIVKTSAGELFF. The CDR3 coding sequence is TGTGCCAGTAGTATTGTAAAGACTAGCGCCGGGGAGCTGTTTTTT.

The CDR3 DNA sequence: TGTGCCAGCAGCCCTCGACAGGGGTTGGTGTCCAAAAACATTCAGTACTTC. Protein: CASSPRQGLVSKNIQYF. This sequence joins TRBV11-1 and TRBJ2-4, with TRBD1 matching 8 bases. Trimming took 5 bases from V and 2 from J; bases not matched to a gene: 11. Germline V gene lookup returns CDR1 SGHAT and CDR2 FQDESV (reference sequence). The CDR3 consists of 17 residues.

The rearrangement joins TRBV5-1 to TRBJ1-6; TRBD1 matches at 7 bases. CDR3 length: 16 residues. V lost 3 bases and J lost 0; bases outside the gene matches: 3. CDR1 and CDR2 (germline): SGHRS, YFSETQ. The CDR3 DNA reads as TGCGCCAGCAGCTCACAGGGGAGCTCCTATAATTCACCCCTCCACTTT. It is translated as CASSSQGSSYNSPLHF. The whole variable domain, remainder taken from reference TRBV5-1 and TRBJ1-6, is KAGVTQTPRYLIKTRGQQVTLSCSPISGHRSVSWYQQTPGQGLQFLFEYFSETQRNKGNFPGRFSGRQFSNSRSEMNVSTLELGDSALYLCASSSQGSSYNSPLHFGNGTRLTVT.

The chain uses TRBV7-2 and TRBJ2-5; the match to TRBD2 covers 9 bases. V trimming: 2 bases; J trimming: 5 bases; junction bases outside the gene matches: 12. From germline, CDR1 is SGHTA and CDR2 FQGNSA. This CDR3 comprises 17 residues. DNA of the CDR3: TGTGCCAGCAGCTTAAGGGCGGGGAGCGGGAGGTCGGAGACCCAGTACTTC. As protein: CASSLRAGSGRSETQYF.

The rearrangement joins TRBV4-1 to TRBJ1-4; D is possibly TRBD1 (5 bases). Germline CDR1 and CDR2: MGHRA and YSYEKL. The ends were cut back, 0 bases at V and 7 bases at J, with 15 bases in the middle. The CDR3 covers 16 residues. This CDR3 is CASSQDEGGVGEKLFF. The DNA for the CDR3 is TGCGCCAGCAGCCAAGATGAAGGAGGGGTCGGTGAAAAACTGTTTTTT.

V is TRBV2 and J is TRBJ2-7; TRBD2 might be the D (5 bases). The CDR3 extends over 14 amino acids. The germline gives CDR1 SNHLY, CDR2 FYNNEI. Trimming left V 4 bases short and J 2 bases short, with 12 bases between. For the CDR3, the DNA is TGTGCCAGCAGTGTACTAGGGCCACCCTACGAGCAGTACTTC. Its protein product is CASSVLGPPYEQYF.

The chain joins TRBV18 to TRBJ1-1; 7 positions match TRBD1. The length of the CDR3 is 11 residues. Germline trimming cut 6 bases from V and 8 bases from J; bases unmatched to any gene: 3. Per the germline V gene, CDR1 is KGHSH and CDR2 is LQKENI. The CDR3 sequence: CASSPDREAFF. The CDR3, as DNA: TGTGCCAGCTCTCCGGACAGGGAAGCTTTCTTT.

This clone appeared a single time. The rearrangement uses TRBV7-9 and TRBJ2-7; TRBD2 matches at 10 bases. Trimming cost V 1 base and J 3 bases; bases outside gene matches: 6. CDR3 length: 16 amino acids. Germline V gene sequence: CDR1 SEHNR, CDR2 FQNEAQ (reference sequence). CDR3 residues: CASSLESLAGSYEQYF. The CDR3 region has the DNA TGTGCCAGCAGCTTAGAATCACTAGCGGGAAGCTACGAGCAGTACTTC.

The chain employs TRBV10-1 and TRBJ2-3; D is perhaps TRBD2 (5 bases). The germline V gene encodes CDR1 WNHNN and CDR2 SYGVQD (reference sequence). The CDR3 runs to 14 residues. V was shortened by 5 bases and J by 1 base, with 10 bases between the two germline ends. CDR3 sequence: CASSRSVGTDTQYF. The CDR3 DNA sequence: TGCGCCAGCAGTCGTAGCGTTGGCACAGATACGCAGTATTTT.

This clone is judged medium-sized. The V gene is TRBV13, the J gene TRBJ2-7; 9 nucleotides match TRBD1. CDR3 length equals 16 residues. CDR1 and CDR2 from the germline V gene are PRHDT and FYEKMQ (reference sequence). J lost 5 bases, V lost 5 bases, and 13 bases had no gene match. As DNA, the CDR3 is TGTGCCAGCAGCAATAGTCCCGGGACAGGGTACCACGAGCAGTACTTC. Amino acids: CASSNSPGTGYHEQYF.

The chain uses TRBV18 and TRBJ1-3; D uncertain. This CDR3 is 17 amino acids long. CDR1 KGHSH and CDR2 LQKENI come from the germline V gene. Trimming cost V 6 bases and J 4 bases, with 22 bases left between them. The CDR3 nucleotides read TGTGCCAGCTCCCACGCTACCGTGACTCCTCTGGGAAACACCATATATTTT. Translation gives CASSHATVTPLGNTIYF.

The chain joins TRBV19 to TRBJ1-5, with a weak D call TRBD1 (5 bases). Trimming cost V 7 bases and J 5 bases, with 18 bases left between them. The CDR3 has 15 residues. From germline, CDR1 is LNHDA and CDR2 SQIVND (reference sequence). In DNA form, the CDR3 reads TGTGCCAGTAACAATCCAGGGTCTTGGGATCAGCCCCAGCATTTT. Translating it yields CASNNPGSWDQPQHF.

The chain employs TRBV7-3 and TRBJ2-3; 8 bases agree with TRBD2. Germline CDR1 reads SGHTA; CDR2 reads FQGTGA. V lost 1 base to trimming and J lost 4 bases; unmatched junction nucleotides: 1. The CDR3 has 14 amino acids. CDR3 sequence: CASSLNGRADTQYF. Here the CDR3 DNA reads TGTGCCAGCAGCTTAAACGGGAGGGCAGATACGCAGTATTTT.

This clone has a single count. V usage is TRBV4-1 and J usage is TRBJ2-5, with TRBD2 matching 12 bases. V lost 0 bases to trimming and J lost 4 bases; unmatched junction nucleotides: 9. The CDR3 sequence is 18 residues long. Germline CDR1 and CDR2: MGHRA and YSYEKL. DNA of the CDR3: TGCGCCAGCAGCCAAGATGCTAGCGGGAGGGCCGTGGGAGAGACCCAGTACTTC. Protein sequence: CASSQDASGRAVGETQYF.

This chain connects TRBV2 to TRBJ1-2; 11 positions match TRBD1. The V gene's germline CDR1 is SNHLY and CDR2 FYNNEI. The J segment lost 7 bases and the V segment lost 2 bases, leaving 6 bases of the junction unmatched. The CDR3 is 15 amino acids. The CDR3 bases are TGTGCCAGCAGTGAATCCTGGACAGGGGGCTTTGGCTACACCTTC. Protein product: CASSESWTGGFGYTF.

V usage is TRBV10-2 and J usage is TRBJ1-1, with 7 bases identical to TRBD1. CDR3 length equals 13 residues. The V and J ends lost 8 bases and 0 bases, in that order; junction bases with no gene match: 3. Germline lookup yields CDR1 WSHSY and CDR2 SAAADI. This chain's CDR3 is CASGDRLNTEAFF. DNA for the CDR3: TGCGCCAGCGGGGACAGATTGAACACTGAAGCTTTCTTT.

The chain employs TRBV5-8 and TRBJ2-2, with TRBD1 as a possible D gene (6 bases). V lost 0 bases to trimming and J lost 2 bases, with 11 bases between them. Germline values: CDR1 SGHTS, CDR2 YDEGEE. This CDR3 has 16 residues. CDR3 DNA: TGTGCCAGCAGCTTGGGAGGGGACACTAACACCGGGGAGCTGTTTTTT. It encodes CASSLGGDTNTGELFF.

This rearrangement joins TRBV18 to TRBJ1-2; a possible D gene is TRBD1 (5 bases). This CDR3 is 13 amino acids long. CDR1 and CDR2 from the germline V gene are KGHSH and LQKENI. With 3 bases removed from V and 3 bases from J, the gap between germline ends came to 8 bases. CDR3 protein: CASSPGLDYGYTF. The CDR3, as DNA: TGTGCCAGCTCACCGGGACTTGACTATGGCTACACCTTC. Supplemented by reference TRBV18 and TRBJ1-2, the full variable domain reads NAGVMQNPRHLVRRRGQEARLRCSPMKGHSHVYWYRQLPEEGLKFMVYLQKENIIDESGMPKERFSAEFPKEGPSILRIQQVVRGDSAAYFCASSPGLDYGYTFGSGTRLTVV.

The gene calls are TRBV6-5 and TRBJ2-1; 8 bases line up with TRBD2. V trimming: 2 bases; J trimming: 9 bases; junction bases outside the gene matches: 9. Per the germline V gene, CDR1 is MNHEY and CDR2 is SVGAGI. The CDR3 contains 15 residues. The CDR3 bases are TGTGCCAGCAGTTACCTTGCGGGAGGTTTCGGTGAGCAGTTCTTC. Translation: CASSYLAGGFGEQFF.

This clone was observed once. V and J are TRBV14 and TRBJ2-7, with D possibly TRBD1 on 6 matching bases. Germline V CDR1 and CDR2: SGHDN, FVKESK. CDR3 length: 15 amino acids. V dropped 3 bases and J dropped 0 bases, with 12 bases sitting between them. The CDR3 DNA reads as TGTGCCAGCAGCCATCGACAGGAGTTCTCCTACGAGCAGTACTTC. This gives the protein CASSHRQEFSYEQYF.

The chain employs TRBV19 and TRBJ1-4; D uncertain. V lost 3 bases and J 8 bases, leaving 13 bases between the germline ends. The CDR3 sequence is 14 residues long. Germline values: CDR1 LNHDA, CDR2 SQIVND (reference sequence). CDR3 protein: CASSIQAKKEKLFF. In DNA, the CDR3 is TGTGCCAGTAGTATCCAAGCCAAGAAGGAAAAACTGTTTTTT.

This chain uses TRBV7-9 with TRBJ2-4, with D possibly TRBD1 on 6 matching bases. The germline gives CDR1 SEHNR, CDR2 FQNEAQ (reference sequence). Deletions cut 5 bases from V and 4 bases from J, with 12 bases between. The CDR3 has 14 residues. CDR3 bases: TGTGCCAGCAGCCGCAACGGACAGAAAAACATTCAGTACTTC. Residues: CASSRNGQKNIQYF.

J is TRBJ2-5 and V is TRBV5-1, with 14 bases lining up with TRBD2. The length of the CDR3 is 19 residues. V was pared by 4 bases and J by 3 bases, with 14 bases of the junction left unmatched. The germline gives CDR1 SGHRS, CDR2 YFSETQ. CDR3: CASSRRGTSGSGGEETQYF. The CDR3 nucleotides read TGCGCCAGCAGCCGGCGGGGGACTAGCGGGAGCGGGGGCGAAGAGACCCAGTACTTC. The variable domain in full, with the rest retrieved from reference TRBV5-1 and TRBJ2-5, is KAGVTQTPRYLIKTRGQQVTLSCSPISGHRSVSWYQQTPGQGLQFLFEYFSETQRNKGNFPGRFSGRQFSNSRSEMNVSTLELGDSALYLCASSRRGTSGSGGEETQYFGPGTRLLVL.

The V call is TRBV5-4, the J call TRBJ2-4, with 7 bases identical to TRBD1. The V segment lost 8 bases and the J segment 1 base; nucleotides outside the gene matches: 3. The CDR3 runs to 13 residues. CDR1 is SGHNT, CDR2 YYREEE, per germline (reference sequence). The DNA of the CDR3 is TGTGCCAGTGGGACAGAGGCCAAAAACATTCAGTACTTC. Translation gives CASGTEAKNIQYF.

The chain has TRBV7-9 and TRBJ2-6, with a possible D match to TRBD2 (5 bases). Trimming shortened V by 5 bases and J by 4 bases, and 12 bases separated the two germline ends. Germline CDR1 and CDR2: SEHNR and FQNEAQ (reference sequence). The CDR3 contains 15 residues. DNA of the CDR3: TGTGCCAGCAGCAGCGGACTTACCGGGGCCAACGTCCTGACTTTC. This sequence encodes CASSSGLTGANVLTF.